The 11 T cell receptor beta chains reported below all come from one sample, sequenced in a study of T cell changes during pregnancy in multiple sclerosis. The protocol was immunoSEQ multiplex PCR, while the TCRdb copy is restricted to in-frame clones and leaves out a portion. The sample holds 90,000 to 100,000 clones; about 92% are singletons and the top ten take more than 1.5%. The starting material was peripheral blood, obtained in the first trimester of pregnancy. The receptors derive from a female donor with multiple sclerosis, enrolled in a pregnancy study.

This chain uses TRBV28 with TRBJ2-2, with a weak D call TRBD2 (6 bases). The CDR3 covers 17 residues. V lost 6 bases and J lost 4, with 21 bases in between. Per the germline V gene, CDR1 is MDHEN and CDR2 is SYDVKM. CDR3 bases: TGTGCCAGCAGCCGAATTAGCGGATTCGGGGTCACCGGGGAGCTGTTTTTT. This translates into CASSRISGFGVTGELFF.

The CDR3 DNA reads as TGTGCCAGCAGAGGACAGGGACTCCTTAACACCGGGGAGCTGTTTTTT. Amino acids: CASRGQGLLNTGELFF. The rearrangement links TRBV6-6 to TRBJ2-2; TRBD1 aligns across 8 bases. The length of the CDR3 is 16 residues. The ends lost 6 bases at V and 2 bases at J; junction bases unmatched: 8. The germline V gene has CDR1 MNHNY and CDR2 SVGAGI (reference sequence).

This chain links TRBV18 with TRBJ2-7, with D perhaps TRBD1 (7 bases). The CDR3 runs to 12 residues. Germline CDR1 KGHSH, CDR2 LQKENI. Trimming left V 6 bases short and J 3 bases short, with 9 bases between. Here the CDR3 reads CASSRDSYEQYF. The DNA for the CDR3 is TGTGCCAGCTCGCGGGACAGCTACGAGCAGTACTTC.

This sequence joins TRBV7-3 and TRBJ2-6; 8 bases agree with TRBD1. V lost 5 bases to trimming and J lost 4 bases; unmatched junction nucleotides: 4. The CDR3 is made up of 15 amino acids. CDR1 and CDR2 from the germline V gene are SGHTA and FQGTGA. In nucleotides, the CDR3 is TGTGCCAGCAGCAAGACAGGGGACGGGGCCAACGTCCTGACTTTC. Protein sequence: CASSKTGDGANVLTF.

The rearrangement joins TRBV5-1 to TRBJ1-5; D might be TRBD1 (6 bases). V was trimmed by 4 bases and J by 1 base, leaving 21 bases between them. Germline CDR1 reads SGHRS; CDR2 reads YFSETQ. CDR3 size: 18 residues. CDR3 nucleotides: TGCGCCAGCAGCCCGCTTCCCATAACAGGGATCAGCAATCAGCCCCAGCATTTT. It specifies CASSPLPITGISNQPQHF.

This rearrangement joins TRBV5-6 to TRBJ1-2; 7 bases line up with TRBD1. The CDR3 is 16 residues long. In germline, CDR1 is SGHDT, CDR2 YYEEEE. V gave up 0 bases and J gave up 4 bases; unmatched junction bases: 9. The CDR3 DNA follows: TGTGCCAGCAGCTTGGGACCATTCAGGGGGATCTATGGCTACACCTTC. Its translation: CASSLGPFRGIYGYTF.

V gene TRBV7-9 combines with J gene TRBJ1-4; D may be TRBD1 (6 bases). Germline V gene data show CDR1 as SEHNR and CDR2 as FQNEAQ (reference sequence). Trimming cost V 3 bases and J 0 bases, with 14 bases left between them. CDR3 length: 17 residues. This CDR3 is CASSFSGRGATNEKLFF. As DNA, the CDR3 is TGTGCCAGCAGCTTCTCGGGCAGGGGTGCAACTAATGAAAAACTGTTTTTT.

V gene TRBV7-9 combines with J gene TRBJ2-7, with D perhaps assigned TRBD1 or TRBD2 (5 bases each). The CDR3 contains 12 residues. In germline, CDR1 is SEHNR, CDR2 FQNEAQ (reference sequence). Trimming took off 5 bases at V and 4 bases at J, with 9 bases between the two ends. The CDR3 DNA reads TGTGCCAGCAGCATAGGGGAGTACGAGCAGTACTTC. Translated: CASSIGEYEQYF.

The CDR3 is CASSPQSGELFF. CDR3 bases: TGTGCCAGCAGCCCCCAGTCCGGGGAGCTGTTTTTT. The J gene is TRBJ2-2, the V gene TRBV9, with D hard to call. Germline CDR1 reads SGDLS; CDR2 reads YYNGEE. Trimming shortened V by 4 bases and J by 6 bases, and 7 bases separated the two germline ends. This CDR3 region has 12 residues. Supplemented by reference TRBV9 and TRBJ2-2, the full variable domain reads DSGVTQTPKHLITATGQRVTLRCSPRSGDLSVYWYQQSLDQGLQFLIQYYNGEERAKGNILERFSAQQFPDLHSELNLSSLELGDSALYFCASSPQSGELFFGEGSRLTVL.

CDR3 nucleotide sequence: TGTGCCACCCAAGCCGGCGGGGCCTACAATGAGCAGTTCTTC. This gives the protein CATQAGGAYNEQFF. The chain carries TRBV19 and TRBJ2-1, with D perhaps TRBD2 (6 bases). The germline gives CDR1 LNHDA, CDR2 SQIVND (reference sequence). The germline V and J ends were trimmed by 10 bases and 2 bases, with 15 bases remaining between them. The CDR3 extends over 14 amino acids.

This clone was found once. The rearrangement joins TRBV7-3 to TRBJ2-5, with D perhaps matching TRBD2 (6 bases). The V and J ends lost 1 base and 4 bases respectively, with 10 bases between them. The CDR3 is 14 amino acids. CDR1 is SGHTA and CDR2 is FQGTGA in the germline V gene. CDR3 nucleotide sequence: TGTGCCAGCAGCTTAAGCCAGGGAGGAGAGACCCAGTACTTC. Translation gives CASSLSQGGETQYF.